The clone carrying this T cell receptor beta chain was seen a few times. This entry comes from a study of blood T cell repertoires in COVID-19. Overall study context: The origin of the acute and convalescent COVID-19 samples was the United States, Italy and Spain.

Only in-frame clones appear in the TCRdb table, and some are missing; sequencing was by immunoSEQ multiplex PCR. The table lists a few hundred thousand clones, about nine tenths of them singletons. Cohorts were based on clinical histories the participants reported. Symptom resolution, clearance, or two negative PCRs marked donors in Cohort 3 as recovered. The receptor was isolated from a woman in her thirties or forties who had recovered from COVID-19. The sample taken for sequencing was PBMCs or T cells enriched from blood (not recorded which).

The CDR3 region is CASSYELDRGFYEQYF. The CDR3 region has the DNA TGTGCCAGCAGTTATGAACTTGACAGGGGATTCTACGAGCAGTACTTC. The chain joins TRBV5-4 to TRBJ2-7, with 8 bases aligning to TRBD1. The CDR3 is 16 residues long. Germline values: CDR1 SGHNT, CDR2 YYREEE (reference sequence). The V gene end was trimmed by 5 bases and the J gene end by 3 bases; junction bases not matched to a gene: 13.